The T cell receptor (beta chain) described here comes from a study of blood T cell repertoires in COVID-19. This CDR3 contains 16 residues. The J segment lost 5 bases and the V segment lost 5 bases, leaving 10 bases of the junction unmatched. Germline lookup yields CDR1 SGHVS and CDR2 FQNEAQ. Assay used: immunoSEQ multiplex PCR; TCRdb lists only in-frame clones, some missing. The repertoire has 260,000 or so clones, about 91% of them found once; the top ten carry roughly 1.2%. The chain combines TRBV7-8 with TRBJ2-1, with 9 positions matching TRBD1. Sequencing was performed on PBMCs or T cells enriched from blood (not recorded which). The sequence was obtained from a middle-aged woman with acute COVID-19. CDR3 nucleotides: TGTGCCAGCAGCGCACCCGACAGGGGGTGGAACAATGAGCAGTTCTTC. Protein product: CASSAPDRGWNNEQFF.